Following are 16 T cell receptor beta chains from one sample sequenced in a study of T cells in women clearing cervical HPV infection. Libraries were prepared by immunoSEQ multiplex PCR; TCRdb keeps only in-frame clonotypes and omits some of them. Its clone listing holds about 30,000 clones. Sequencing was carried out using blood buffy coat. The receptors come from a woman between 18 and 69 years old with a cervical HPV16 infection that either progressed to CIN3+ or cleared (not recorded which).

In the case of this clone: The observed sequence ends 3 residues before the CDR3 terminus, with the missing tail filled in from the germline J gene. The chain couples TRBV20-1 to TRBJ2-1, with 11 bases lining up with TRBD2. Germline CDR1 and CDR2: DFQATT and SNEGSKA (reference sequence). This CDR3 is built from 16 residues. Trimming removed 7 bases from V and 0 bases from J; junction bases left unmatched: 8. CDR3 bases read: TGCAGTGTTGACGATAGCGGGGGGGCCTCCTACAATGAG. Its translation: CSVDDSGGASYNE. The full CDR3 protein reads CSVDDSGGASYNEQFF.

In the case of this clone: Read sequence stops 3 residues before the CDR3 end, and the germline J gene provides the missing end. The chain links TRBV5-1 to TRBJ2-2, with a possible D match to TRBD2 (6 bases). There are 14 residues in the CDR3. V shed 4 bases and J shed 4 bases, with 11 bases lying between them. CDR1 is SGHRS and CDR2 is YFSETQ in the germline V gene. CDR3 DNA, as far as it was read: TGCGCCAGCAGCCCGGGGGAGCTCACCGGGGAG. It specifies CASSPGELTGE. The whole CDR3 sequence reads CASSPGELTGELFF.

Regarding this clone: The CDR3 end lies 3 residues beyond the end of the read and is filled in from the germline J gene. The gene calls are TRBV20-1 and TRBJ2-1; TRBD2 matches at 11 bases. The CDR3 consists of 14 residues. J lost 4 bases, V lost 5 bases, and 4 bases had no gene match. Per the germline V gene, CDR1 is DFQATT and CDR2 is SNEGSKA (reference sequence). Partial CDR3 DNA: TGCAGTGCTTGGGGACTAGCGGATTACAATGAG. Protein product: CSAWGLADYNE. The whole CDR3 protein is CSAWGLADYNEQFF.

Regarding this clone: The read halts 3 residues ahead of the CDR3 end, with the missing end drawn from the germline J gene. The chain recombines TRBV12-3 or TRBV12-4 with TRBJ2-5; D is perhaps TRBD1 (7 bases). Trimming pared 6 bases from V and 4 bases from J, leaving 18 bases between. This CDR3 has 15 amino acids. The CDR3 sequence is CASSLQGGLRETQYF. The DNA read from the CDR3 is TGTGCCAGCAGCCTCCAGGGGGGCTTGCGAGAGACC.

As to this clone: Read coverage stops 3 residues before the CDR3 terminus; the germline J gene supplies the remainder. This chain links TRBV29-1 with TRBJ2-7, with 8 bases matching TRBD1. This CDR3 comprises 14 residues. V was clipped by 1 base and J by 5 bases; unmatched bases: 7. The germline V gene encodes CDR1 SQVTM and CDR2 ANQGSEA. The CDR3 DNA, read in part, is TGCAGCGTTGAAGGGCAGGGGGCGCGGGACGAG. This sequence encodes CSVEGQGARDE. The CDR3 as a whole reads CSVEGQGARDEQYF.

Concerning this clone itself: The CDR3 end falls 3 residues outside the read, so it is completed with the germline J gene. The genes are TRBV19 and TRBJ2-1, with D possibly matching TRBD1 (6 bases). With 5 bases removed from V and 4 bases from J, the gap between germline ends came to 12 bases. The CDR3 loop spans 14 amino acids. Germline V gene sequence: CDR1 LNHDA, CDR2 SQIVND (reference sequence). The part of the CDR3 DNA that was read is TGTGCCAGTAGTGGAGAGGGGGTGTACAATGAG. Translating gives CASSGEGVYNE. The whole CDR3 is CASSGEGVYNEQFF.

This CDR3 reads CAWSTGTGAYEQYF. The part of the CDR3 DNA that was read is TGTGCCTGGAGTACCGGGACAGGGGCCTACGAG. The chain carries TRBV30 and TRBJ2-7; 10 nucleotides match TRBD1. The read ends 3 residues before the CDR3 terminus; that terminus is restored from the germline J gene. This CDR3 is built from 14 residues. After removal of 2 bases from V and 2 bases from J, the junction contained 3 bases not matched to a gene. Germline V gene sequence: CDR1 GTSNPN, CDR2 SVGIG (reference sequence).

The CDR3 reads CASSEARGGLLGNTIYF. CDR3 bases read: TGTGCCAGCAGTGAAGCGCGCGGGGGTTTGTTAGGAAACACC. J is TRBJ1-3 and V is TRBV6-1; D may be TRBD1 (5 bases). The observed sequence ends 3 residues before the CDR3 terminus, with the missing tail filled in from the germline J gene. This CDR3 comprises 17 residues. Trimming shortened V by 0 bases and J by 4 bases, and 16 bases separated the two germline ends. Germline V gene data show CDR1 as MNHNS and CDR2 as SASEGT.

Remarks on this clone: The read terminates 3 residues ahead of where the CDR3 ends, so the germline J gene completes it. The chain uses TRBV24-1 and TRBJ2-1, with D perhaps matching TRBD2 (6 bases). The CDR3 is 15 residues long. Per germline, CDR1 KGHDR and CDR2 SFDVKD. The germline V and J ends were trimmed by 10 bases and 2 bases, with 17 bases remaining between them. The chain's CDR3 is CATDNGLPAYNEQFF. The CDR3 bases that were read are TGTGCCACTGACAACGGACTACCAGCCTACAATGAG.

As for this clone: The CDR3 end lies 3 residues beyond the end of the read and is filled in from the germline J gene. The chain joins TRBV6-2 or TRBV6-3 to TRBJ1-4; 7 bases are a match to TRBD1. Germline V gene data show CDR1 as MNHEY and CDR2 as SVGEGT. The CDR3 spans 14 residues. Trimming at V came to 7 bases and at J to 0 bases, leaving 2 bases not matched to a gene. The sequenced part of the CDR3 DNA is TGTGCCAGCAAGGGGGCGACAACTAATGAAAAA. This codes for CASKGATTNEK. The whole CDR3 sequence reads CASKGATTNEKLFF.

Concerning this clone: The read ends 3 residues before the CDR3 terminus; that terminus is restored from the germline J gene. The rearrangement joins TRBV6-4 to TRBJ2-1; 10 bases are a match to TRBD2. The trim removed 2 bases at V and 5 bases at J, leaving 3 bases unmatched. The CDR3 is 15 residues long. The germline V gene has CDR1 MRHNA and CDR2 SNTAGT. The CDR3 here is CASSDGTSGNNEQFF. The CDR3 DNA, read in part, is TGTGCCAGCAGTGACGGCACTAGCGGGAACAATGAG.

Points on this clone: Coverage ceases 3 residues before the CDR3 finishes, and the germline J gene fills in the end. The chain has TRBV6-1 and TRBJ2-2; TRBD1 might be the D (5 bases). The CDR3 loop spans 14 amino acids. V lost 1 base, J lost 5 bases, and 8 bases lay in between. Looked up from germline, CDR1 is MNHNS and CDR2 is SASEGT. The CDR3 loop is CASSEGPGTGELFF. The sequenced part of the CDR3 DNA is TGTGCCAGCAGTGAAGGGCCAGGGACCGGGGAG.

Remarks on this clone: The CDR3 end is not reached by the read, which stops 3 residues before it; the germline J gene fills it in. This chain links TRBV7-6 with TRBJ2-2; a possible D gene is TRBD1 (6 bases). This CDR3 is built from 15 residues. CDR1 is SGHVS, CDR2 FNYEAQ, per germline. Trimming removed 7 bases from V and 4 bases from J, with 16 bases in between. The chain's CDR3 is CASKSATGFTGELFF. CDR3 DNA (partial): TGTGCCAGCAAGTCGGCGACAGGCTTCACCGGGGAG.

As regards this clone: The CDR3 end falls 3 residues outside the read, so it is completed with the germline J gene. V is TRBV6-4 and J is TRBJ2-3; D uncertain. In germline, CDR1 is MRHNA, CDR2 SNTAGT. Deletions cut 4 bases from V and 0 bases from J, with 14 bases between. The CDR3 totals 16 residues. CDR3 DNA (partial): TGTGCCAGCAGTGCGTCAGCCGAGACTAGCACAGATACG. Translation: CASSASAETSTDT. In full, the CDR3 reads CASSASAETSTDTQYF.

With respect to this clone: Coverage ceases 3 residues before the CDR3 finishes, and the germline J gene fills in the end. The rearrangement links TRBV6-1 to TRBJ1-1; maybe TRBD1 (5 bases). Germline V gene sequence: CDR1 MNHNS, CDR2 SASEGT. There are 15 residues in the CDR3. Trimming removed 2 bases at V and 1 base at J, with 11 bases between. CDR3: CASSELAGGNTEAFF. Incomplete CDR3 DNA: TGTGCCAGCAGTGAATTGGCCGGGGGGAACACTGAA.

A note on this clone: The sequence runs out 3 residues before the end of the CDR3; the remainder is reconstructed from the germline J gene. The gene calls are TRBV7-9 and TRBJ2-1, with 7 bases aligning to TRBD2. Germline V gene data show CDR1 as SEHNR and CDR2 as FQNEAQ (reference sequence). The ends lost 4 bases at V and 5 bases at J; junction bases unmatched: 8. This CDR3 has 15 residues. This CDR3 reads CASSSTLAPNNEQFF. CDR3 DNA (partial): TGTGCCAGCAGCTCAACACTAGCGCCTAACAATGAG.